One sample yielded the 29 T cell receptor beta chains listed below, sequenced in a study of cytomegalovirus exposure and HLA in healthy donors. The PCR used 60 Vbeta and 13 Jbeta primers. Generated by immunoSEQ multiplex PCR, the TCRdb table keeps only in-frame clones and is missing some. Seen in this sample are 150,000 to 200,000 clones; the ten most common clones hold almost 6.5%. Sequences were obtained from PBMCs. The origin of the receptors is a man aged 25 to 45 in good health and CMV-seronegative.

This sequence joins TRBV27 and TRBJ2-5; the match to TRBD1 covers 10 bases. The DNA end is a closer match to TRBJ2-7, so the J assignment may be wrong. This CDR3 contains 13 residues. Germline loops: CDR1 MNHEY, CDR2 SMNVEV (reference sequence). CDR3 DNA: TGTGCCAGCAGTGCGGACAGGGGGAACGAGCAGTACTTC. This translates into CASSADRGNEQYF.

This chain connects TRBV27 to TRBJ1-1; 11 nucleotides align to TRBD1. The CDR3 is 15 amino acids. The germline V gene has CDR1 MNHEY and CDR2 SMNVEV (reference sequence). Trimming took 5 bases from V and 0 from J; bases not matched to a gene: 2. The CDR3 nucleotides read TGTGCCAGCAGTAAGGACAGGGGGCTGAACACTGAAGCTTTCTTT. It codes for CASSKDRGLNTEAFF.

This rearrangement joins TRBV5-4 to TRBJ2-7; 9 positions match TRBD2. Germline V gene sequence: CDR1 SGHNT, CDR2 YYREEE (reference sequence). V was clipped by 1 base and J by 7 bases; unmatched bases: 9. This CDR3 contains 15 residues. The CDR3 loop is CASSLSSGKAGEQYF. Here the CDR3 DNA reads TGTGCCAGCAGCTTGTCTAGCGGGAAAGCGGGAGAGCAGTACTTC.

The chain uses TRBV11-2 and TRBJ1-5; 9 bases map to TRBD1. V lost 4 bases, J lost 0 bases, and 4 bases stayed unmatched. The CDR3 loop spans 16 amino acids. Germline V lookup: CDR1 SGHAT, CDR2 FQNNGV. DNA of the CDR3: TGTGCCAGCAGCTCTGGGACAGGGAATAGCAATCAGCCCCAGCATTTT. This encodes CASSSGTGNSNQPQHF.

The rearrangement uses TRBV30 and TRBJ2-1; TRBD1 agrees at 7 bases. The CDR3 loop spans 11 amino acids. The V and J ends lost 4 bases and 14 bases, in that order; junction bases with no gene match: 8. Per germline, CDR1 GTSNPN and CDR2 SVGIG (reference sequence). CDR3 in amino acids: CAWTGGGFEFF. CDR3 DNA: TGTGCCTGGACAGGGGGTGGTTTTGAGTTCTTC.

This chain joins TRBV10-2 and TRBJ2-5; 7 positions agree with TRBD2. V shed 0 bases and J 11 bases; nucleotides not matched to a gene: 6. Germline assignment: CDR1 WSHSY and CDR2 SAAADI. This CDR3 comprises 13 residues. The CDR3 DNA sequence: TGCGCCAGCAGTGAGTCGGGGGGGGTGGAGCAGTACTTC. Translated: CASSESGGVEQYF.

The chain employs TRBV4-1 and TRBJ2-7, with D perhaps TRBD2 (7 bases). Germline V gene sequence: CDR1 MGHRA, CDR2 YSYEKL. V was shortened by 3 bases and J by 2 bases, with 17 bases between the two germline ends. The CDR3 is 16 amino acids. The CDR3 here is CASSQGGAPFTYEQYF. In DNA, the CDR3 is TGCGCCAGCAGCCAGGGGGGGGCCCCTTTTACCTACGAGCAGTACTTC.

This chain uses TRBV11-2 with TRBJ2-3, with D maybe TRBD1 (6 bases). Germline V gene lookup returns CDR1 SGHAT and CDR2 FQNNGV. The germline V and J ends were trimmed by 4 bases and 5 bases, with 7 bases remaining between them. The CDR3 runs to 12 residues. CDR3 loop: CASSSTGDTQYF. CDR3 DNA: TGTGCCAGCAGCTCGACAGGAGATACGCAGTATTTT. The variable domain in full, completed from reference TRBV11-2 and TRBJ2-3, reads EAGVAQSPRYKIIEKRQSVAFWCNPISGHATLYWYQQILGQGPKLLIQFQNNGVVDDSQLPKDRFSAERLKGVDSTLKIQPAKLEDSAVYLCASSSTGDTQYFGPGTRLTVL.

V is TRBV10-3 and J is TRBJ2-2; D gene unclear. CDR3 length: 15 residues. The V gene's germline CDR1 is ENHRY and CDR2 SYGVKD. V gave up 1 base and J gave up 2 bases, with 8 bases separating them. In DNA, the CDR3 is TGTGCCATCAGTGAGTACGGCGGCAACACCGGGGAGCTGTTTTTT. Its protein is CAISEYGGNTGELFF.

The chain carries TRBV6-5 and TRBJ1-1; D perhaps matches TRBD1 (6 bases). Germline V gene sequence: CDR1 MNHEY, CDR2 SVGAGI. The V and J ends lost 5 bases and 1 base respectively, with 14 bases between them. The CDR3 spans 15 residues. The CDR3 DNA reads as TGTGCCAGCAGTCCTGGGACATCGAAGAACACTGAAGCTTTCTTT. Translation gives CASSPGTSKNTEAFF.

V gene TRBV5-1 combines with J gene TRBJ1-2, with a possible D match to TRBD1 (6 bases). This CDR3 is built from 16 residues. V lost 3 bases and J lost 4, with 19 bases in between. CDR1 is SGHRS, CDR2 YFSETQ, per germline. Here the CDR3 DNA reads TGCGCCAGCAGCTCCCACCCCGGACAGTTAGTCTATGGCTACACCTTC. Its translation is CASSSHPGQLVYGYTF.

The CDR3 loop reads CASSQDTGLGSPLHF. The CDR3 nucleotides read TGCGCCAGCAGCCAAGATACAGGGCTTGGGTCACCCCTCCACTTT. V and J are TRBV4-3 and TRBJ1-6, with D perhaps matching TRBD1 (6 bases). The germline gives CDR1 LGHNA, CDR2 YSLEER. V gave up 0 bases and J gave up 10 bases, with 13 bases separating them. The CDR3 has 15 residues.

This chain's CDR3 is CASSGTSPDTQYF. CDR3 nucleotides: TGCGCCAGCAGTGGGACTAGCCCAGATACGCAGTATTTT. The V and J genes are TRBV10-2 and TRBJ2-3; 8 bases match TRBD2. The CDR3 contains 13 residues. V lost 4 bases, J lost 4 bases, and 1 base stayed unmatched. CDR1 is WSHSY, CDR2 SAAADI, per germline.

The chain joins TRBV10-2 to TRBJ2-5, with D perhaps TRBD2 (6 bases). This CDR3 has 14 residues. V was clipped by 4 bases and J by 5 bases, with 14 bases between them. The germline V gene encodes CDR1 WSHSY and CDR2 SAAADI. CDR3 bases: TGCGCCAGCAGTGTGTCCGGCGGGACGGAGACCCAGTACTTC. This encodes CASSVSGGTETQYF.

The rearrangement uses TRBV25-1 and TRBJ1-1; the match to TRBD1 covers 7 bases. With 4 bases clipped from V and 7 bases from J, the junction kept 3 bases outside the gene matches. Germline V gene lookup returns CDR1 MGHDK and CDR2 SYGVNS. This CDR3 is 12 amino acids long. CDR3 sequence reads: CASSVTGVEAFF. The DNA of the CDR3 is TGTGCCAGCAGTGTAACAGGGGTTGAAGCTTTCTTT.

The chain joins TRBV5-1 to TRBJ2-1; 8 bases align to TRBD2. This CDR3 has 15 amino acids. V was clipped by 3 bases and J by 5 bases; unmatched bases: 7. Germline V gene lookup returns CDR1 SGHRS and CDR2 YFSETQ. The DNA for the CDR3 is TGCGCCAGCAGCTCCCCACTAGCGGTAAACAATGAGCAGTTCTTC. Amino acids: CASSSPLAVNNEQFF. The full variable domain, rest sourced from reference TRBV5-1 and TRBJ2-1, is KAGVTQTPRYLIKTRGQQVTLSCSPISGHRSVSWYQQTPGQGLQFLFEYFSETQRNKGNFPGRFSGRQFSNSRSEMNVSTLELGDSALYLCASSSPLAVNNEQFFGPGTRLTVL.

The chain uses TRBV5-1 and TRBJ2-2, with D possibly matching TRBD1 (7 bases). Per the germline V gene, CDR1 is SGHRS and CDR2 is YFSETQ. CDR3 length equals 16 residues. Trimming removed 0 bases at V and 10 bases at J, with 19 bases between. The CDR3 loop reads CASSLGGSSGQEELFF. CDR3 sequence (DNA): TGCGCCAGCAGCTTGGGCGGCAGTAGCGGACAGGAGGAGCTGTTTTTT. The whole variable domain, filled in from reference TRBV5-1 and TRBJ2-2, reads KAGVTQTPRYLIKTRGQQVTLSCSPISGHRSVSWYQQTPGQGLQFLFEYFSETQRNKGNFPGRFSGRQFSNSRSEMNVSTLELGDSALYLCASSLGGSSGQEELFFGEGSRLTVL.

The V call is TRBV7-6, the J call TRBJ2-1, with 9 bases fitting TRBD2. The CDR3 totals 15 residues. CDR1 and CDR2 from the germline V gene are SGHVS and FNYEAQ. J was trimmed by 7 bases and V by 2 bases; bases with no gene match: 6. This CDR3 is CASSLFLAGGNEQFF. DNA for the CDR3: TGTGCCAGCAGCTTATTTCTCGCGGGGGGGAATGAGCAGTTCTTC. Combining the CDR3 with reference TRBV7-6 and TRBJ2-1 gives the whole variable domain GAGVSQSPRYKVTKRGQDVALRCDPISGHVSLYWYRQALGQGPEFLTYFNYEAQQDKSGLPNDRFSAERPEGSISTLTIQRTEQRDSAMYRCASSLFLAGGNEQFFGPGTRLTVL.

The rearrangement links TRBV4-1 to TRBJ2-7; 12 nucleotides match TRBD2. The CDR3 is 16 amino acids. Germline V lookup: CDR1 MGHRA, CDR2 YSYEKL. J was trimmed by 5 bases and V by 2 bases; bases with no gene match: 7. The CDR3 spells CASSQLQLAGGNEQYF. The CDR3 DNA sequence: TGCGCCAGCAGCCAACTACAACTAGCGGGGGGCAACGAGCAGTACTTC.

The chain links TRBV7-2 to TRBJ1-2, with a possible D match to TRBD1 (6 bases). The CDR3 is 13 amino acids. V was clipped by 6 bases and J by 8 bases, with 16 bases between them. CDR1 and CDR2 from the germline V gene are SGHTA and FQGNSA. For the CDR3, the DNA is TGTGCCAGCAGTAAGACAGGTCTAGGGGGCTACACCTTC. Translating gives CASSKTGLGGYTF.

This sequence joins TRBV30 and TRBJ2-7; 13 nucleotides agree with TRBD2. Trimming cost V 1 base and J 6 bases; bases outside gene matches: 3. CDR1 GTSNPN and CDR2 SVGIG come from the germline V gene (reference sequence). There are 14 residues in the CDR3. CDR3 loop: CAWSGTSGSTEQYF. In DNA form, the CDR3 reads TGTGCCTGGAGTGGGACTAGCGGGAGCACCGAGCAGTACTTC.

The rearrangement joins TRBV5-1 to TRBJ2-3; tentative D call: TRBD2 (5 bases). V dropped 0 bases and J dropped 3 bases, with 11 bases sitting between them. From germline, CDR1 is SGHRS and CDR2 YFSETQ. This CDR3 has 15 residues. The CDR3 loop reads CASSLAGIVTDTQYF. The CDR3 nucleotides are TGCGCCAGCAGCTTGGCCGGGATCGTTACAGATACGCAGTATTTT.

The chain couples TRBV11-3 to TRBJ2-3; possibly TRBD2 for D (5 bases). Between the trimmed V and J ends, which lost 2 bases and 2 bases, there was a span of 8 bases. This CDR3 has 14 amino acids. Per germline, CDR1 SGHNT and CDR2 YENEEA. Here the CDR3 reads CASSLTRNTDTQYF. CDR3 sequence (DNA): TGTGCCAGCAGCTTAACTAGAAACACAGATACGCAGTATTTT.

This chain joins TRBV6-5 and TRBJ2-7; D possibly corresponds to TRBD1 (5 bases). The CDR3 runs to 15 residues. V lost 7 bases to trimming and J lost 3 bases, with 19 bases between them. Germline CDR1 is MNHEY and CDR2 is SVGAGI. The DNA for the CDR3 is TGTGCCAGCATCCCGGTGTCAGGGAATTACTACGAGCAGTACTTC. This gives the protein CASIPVSGNYYEQYF.

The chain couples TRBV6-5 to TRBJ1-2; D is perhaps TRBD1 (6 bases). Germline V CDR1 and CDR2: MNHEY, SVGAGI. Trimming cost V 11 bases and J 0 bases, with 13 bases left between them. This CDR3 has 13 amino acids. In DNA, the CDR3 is TGTGCCGCCATGACAGGAGCTAACTATGGCTACACCTTC. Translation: CAAMTGANYGYTF.

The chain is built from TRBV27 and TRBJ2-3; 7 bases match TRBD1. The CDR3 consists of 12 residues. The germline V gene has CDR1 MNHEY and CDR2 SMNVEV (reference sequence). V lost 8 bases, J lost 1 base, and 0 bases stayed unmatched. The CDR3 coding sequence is TGTGCCAGCGGACAGGGCACAGATACGCAGTATTTT. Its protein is CASGQGTDTQYF.

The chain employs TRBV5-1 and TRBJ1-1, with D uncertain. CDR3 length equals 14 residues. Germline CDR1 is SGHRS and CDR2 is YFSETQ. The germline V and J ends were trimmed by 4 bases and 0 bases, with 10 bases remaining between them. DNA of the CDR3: TGCGCCAGCAGCACGGGAGGTATGAACACTGAAGCTTTCTTT. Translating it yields CASSTGGMNTEAFF. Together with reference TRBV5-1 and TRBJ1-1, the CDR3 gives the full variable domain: KAGVTQTPRYLIKTRGQQVTLSCSPISGHRSVSWYQQTPGQGLQFLFEYFSETQRNKGNFPGRFSGRQFSNSRSEMNVSTLELGDSALYLCASSTGGMNTEAFFGQGTRLTVV.

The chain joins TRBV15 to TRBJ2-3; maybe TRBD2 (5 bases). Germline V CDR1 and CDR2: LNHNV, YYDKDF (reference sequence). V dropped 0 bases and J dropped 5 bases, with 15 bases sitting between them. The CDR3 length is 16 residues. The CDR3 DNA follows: TGTGCCACCAGCAGAGAGGTACTAGTCGGCGGAGATACGCAGTATTTT. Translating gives CATSREVLVGGDTQYF.

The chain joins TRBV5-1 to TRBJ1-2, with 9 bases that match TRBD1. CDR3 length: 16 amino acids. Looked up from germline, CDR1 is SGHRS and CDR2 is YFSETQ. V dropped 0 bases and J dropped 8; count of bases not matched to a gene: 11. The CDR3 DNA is TGCGCCAGCAGCTTGGAGGGTTCGGGACAGGGTATCGGCTACACCTTC. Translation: CASSLEGSGQGIGYTF.